The text below deals with one T cell receptor beta chain. V shed 0 bases, J shed 8 bases, and the junction held 7 bases outside the gene matches. Germline loops: CDR1 LGHNT, CDR2 FRNRAP. This CDR3 has 16 amino acids. As handled by the study authors: Reference gene primer amplification yielded estimated nucleated cell counts. Only in-frame clones appear in the TCRdb table, and some are missing; sequencing was by immunoSEQ multiplex PCR. V, J and clone size derive from that table, while D and trimming were established from the DNA sequence. The sample holds 300,000 to 450,000 clones; more than 75% are singletons and the top ten take over 2%. The data were obtained in a study of blood T cell repertoires in COVID-19. Study overall: Whether acute or convalescent, the COVID-19 samples came from the United States, Italy and Spain. PBMCs, B-cell-depleted T cells, or T cells provided the cDNA or gDNA that made up the material.

The sequence derives from a woman aged 60-75 years with COVID-19, enrolled during active disease. The material sequenced was peripheral blood. The genes are TRBV12-5 and TRBJ2-1, with 10 nucleotides matching TRBD2. CDR3 nucleotides: TGTGCTAGTGGTTTGGTAGCGGGGGGGACCCCCCATGAGCAGTTCTTC. It specifies CASGLVAGGTPHEQFF.